The 3 T cell receptor beta chains reported below all come from one sample, sequenced in a study of T-cell memory formation after mild COVID-19. Each CDR3 protein is one row after TCRdb ran MiXCR on the 5' RACE reads. This table holds a few hundred thousand distinct CDR3 sequences, approximately 21% found once. Sequencing was done on a sample of PBMCs or a T cell subset sorted from them (not recorded which). Every receptor here comes from an adult woman who had mild COVID-19 (a few samples of this study predate the infection). Cell type and time point are not known.

This clonotype was counted between two and nine times. This rearrangement joins TRBV20-1 to TRBJ2-1; 7 positions match TRBD2. With 1 base clipped from V and 0 bases from J, the junction kept 6 bases outside the gene matches. The CDR3 consists of 16 residues. Germline V CDR1 and CDR2: DFQATT, SNEGSKA (reference sequence). The chain's CDR3 is CSARGSGLISYNEQFF. The CDR3 nucleotides read TGCAGTGCTAGAGGTAGCGGGTTGATCTCCTACAATGAGCAGTTCTTC.

CDR3 DNA sequence: TGCAGTGCTAGCCCGGAGACTGAAAAACTGTTTTTT. Protein product: CSASPETEKLFF. This chain joins TRBV20-1 and TRBJ1-4; D gene unclear. The CDR3 loop spans 12 amino acids. Trimming cost V 3 bases and J 7 bases, with 9 bases left between them. Germline V gene lookup returns CDR1 DFQATT and CDR2 SNEGSKA (reference sequence).

This clonotype was observed a few times. The chain has TRBV20-1 and TRBJ2-7, with 12 bases aligning to TRBD2. The V segment lost 6 bases and the J segment 2 bases; nucleotides outside the gene matches: 5. CDR1 and CDR2 from the germline V gene are DFQATT and SNEGSKA (reference sequence). The length of the CDR3 is 14 residues. DNA for the CDR3: TGCAGTGCAAGTTCTAGCGGGAGGGCCTACGAGCAGTACTTC. Residues: CSASSSGRAYEQYF.